The 3 T cell receptor beta chains below all came from one sample that was sequenced in a study of shared clonotypes between healthy human individuals. Only in-frame clones appear in the TCRdb table, and some are missing; sequencing was by immunoSEQ multiplex PCR. The table records roughly 2,300,000 clones, about nine tenths of them present only once. Sequenced: naive CD4+ T cells from PBMCs. Regarding subset: CD45RA+ positively selected. All receptors come from a man aged 18 to 30 in good health. Some clones in this sample may be carry-over from other donors' samples.

V is TRBV6-5 and J is TRBJ2-3, with no clear D. This CDR3 is 11 amino acids long. V was pared by 6 bases and J by 6 bases, with 7 bases between. The germline gives CDR1 MNHEY, CDR2 SVGAGI. CDR3 amino acids: CASRIGDTQYF. The CDR3 nucleotides read TGTGCCAGCAGAATAGGGGATACGCAGTATTTT.

The CDR3 nucleotides read TGTGCCAGCAGCGGCACGCGGCAGTGGGGCAATGAGCAGTTCTTC. Protein sequence: CASSGTRQWGNEQFF. V usage is TRBV7-9 and J usage is TRBJ2-1; D remains unclear. In germline, CDR1 is SEHNR, CDR2 FQNEAQ (reference sequence). The CDR3 is 15 amino acids. V was shortened by 5 bases and J by 6 bases, with 17 bases between the two germline ends.

V is TRBV7-2 and J is TRBJ1-2; D remains ambiguous. The germline V gene encodes CDR1 SGHTA and CDR2 FQGNSA. This CDR3 is built from 15 residues. Trimming removed 1 base from V and 1 base from J, with 10 bases in between. The CDR3 sequence: CASSLGLSVNYGYTF. The CDR3 region has the DNA TGTGCCAGCAGCTTAGGTCTCTCAGTTAACTATGGCTACACCTTC.